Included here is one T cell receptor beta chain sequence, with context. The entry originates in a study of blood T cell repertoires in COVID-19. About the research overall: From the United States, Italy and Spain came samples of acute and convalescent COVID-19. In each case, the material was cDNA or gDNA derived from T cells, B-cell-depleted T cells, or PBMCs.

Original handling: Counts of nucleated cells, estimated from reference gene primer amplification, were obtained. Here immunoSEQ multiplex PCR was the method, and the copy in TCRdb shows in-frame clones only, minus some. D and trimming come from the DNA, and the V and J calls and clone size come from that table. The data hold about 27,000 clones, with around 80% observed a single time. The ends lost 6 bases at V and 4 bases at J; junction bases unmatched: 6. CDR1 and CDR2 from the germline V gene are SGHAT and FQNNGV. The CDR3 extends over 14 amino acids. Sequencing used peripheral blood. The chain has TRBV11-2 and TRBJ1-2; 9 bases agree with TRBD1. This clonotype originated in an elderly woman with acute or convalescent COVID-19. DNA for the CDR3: TGTGCCAGCAGTTCACGGGACAGGGTCTATGGCTACACCTTC. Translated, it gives CASSSRDRVYGYTF.